What follows are 2 T cell receptor beta chains derived from one specimen sequenced in a study of blood T cells in healthy people across ages. Primed by a sample-barcoded 5' primer and a J-beta primer mix, a second PCR proceeded for about 6 to 11 cycles. MiXCR, applied by TCRdb to the 5' RACE reads, yields one record per CDR3 protein. The profile shows roughly 800,000 distinct CDR3 sequences, roughly 64% of them singletons. The sequenced sample consisted of blood. These receptors came from a man aged 30 to 39 in good health.

V gene TRBV5-1 combines with J gene TRBJ2-1, with 7 bases fitting TRBD1. The assigned J gene may be wrong: the sequence end matches TRBJ2-7 better. Germline CDR1 SGHRS, CDR2 YFSETQ. The CDR3 loop spans 15 amino acids. The CDR3 reads CASSPTGDPYNEQYF. The DNA of the CDR3 is TGCGCCAGCAGCCCAACAGGGGACCCCTACAATGAGCAGTACTTC.

This chain connects TRBV25-1 to TRBJ2-7, with 7 positions matching TRBD1. In germline, CDR1 is MGHDK, CDR2 SYGVNS. V was pared by 9 bases and J by 9 bases, with 20 bases of the junction left unmatched. The CDR3 is made up of 15 amino acids. This chain's CDR3 is CASSNSGTADGGQYF. CDR3 coding DNA: TGTGCCAGTAGTAACTCCGGGACAGCCGATGGCGGGCAGTACTTC.